This entry lists 31 T cell receptor beta chains sequenced from one sample in a study of TIL therapy for anti-PD-1-resistant metastatic lung cancer. The immunoSEQ assay was v3. This table comes from immunoSEQ multiplex PCR, and its TCRdb copy is limited to in-frame clones, with some not included. Here the sample spans tens of thousands of clones, 63% being singletons. Noted time point: pre-treatment sample, taken before nivolumab and TIL therapy. Most excised metastases sampled were pleural nodules or supraclavicular lymph nodes. The sample consisted of tumor tissue, taken at baseline. Receptor source: a woman aged 25-80 years with non-small cell lung cancer.

The V gene is TRBV6-1, the J gene TRBJ1-4, with no clear D. This CDR3 is built from 13 residues. Trimming removed 4 bases from V and 5 bases from J, with 8 bases in between. Germline CDR1 MNHNS, CDR2 SASEGT. The CDR3 bases are TGTGCCAGCAGTGTACCACCGAATGAAAAACTGTTTTTT. It is translated as CASSVPPNEKLFF.

This chain joins TRBV15 and TRBJ2-3; tentative D call: TRBD2 (6 bases). The V gene lost 1 base and the J gene lost 4 bases, with 9 bases spanning the gap. The germline gives CDR1 LNHNV, CDR2 YYDKDF (reference sequence). The CDR3 is 14 residues long. CDR3 region: CATSRGLEADTQYF. The CDR3 nucleotides read TGTGCCACCAGCAGAGGACTAGAAGCAGATACGCAGTATTTT.

This clone was counted only a few times. The rearrangement links TRBV4-1 to TRBJ2-7; a weak D match, TRBD1 (5 bases). CDR3 length: 15 amino acids. The V end lost 2 bases, the J end lost 1 base, and 12 bases lay between the germline ends. Looked up from germline, CDR1 is MGHRA and CDR2 is YSYEKL. CDR3 region: CASSQSRVTSYEQYF. The CDR3 DNA sequence: TGCGCCAGCAGCCAATCCAGGGTGACGTCCTACGAGCAGTACTTC.

CDR3 nucleotide sequence: TGTGCCAGCAGCTTAGGACTAGCGGCCACGTACGAGCAGTACTTC. Protein product: CASSLGLAATYEQYF. The gene calls are TRBV7-2 and TRBJ2-7, with 9 bases matching TRBD2. Germline trimming cut 1 base from V and 4 bases from J; bases unmatched to any gene: 5. This CDR3 has 15 amino acids. CDR1 is SGHTA, CDR2 FQGNSA, per germline. The complete variable domain, with remaining parts taken from reference TRBV7-2 and TRBJ2-7, reads GAGVSQSPSNKVTEKGKDVELRCDPISGHTALYWYRQSLGQGLEFLIYFQGNSAPDKSGLPSDRFSAERTGGSVSTLTIQRTQQEDSAVYLCASSLGLAATYEQYFGPGTRLTVT.

This clone was counted once. V usage is TRBV4-1 and J usage is TRBJ1-4; D gene ambiguous. Per germline, CDR1 MGHRA and CDR2 YSYEKL. The CDR3 length is 15 residues. V lost 2 bases to trimming and J lost 0 bases, with 7 bases between them. The CDR3 DNA reads TGCGCCAGCAGCCAAACTCTAACAACTAATGAAAAACTGTTTTTT. Its protein is CASSQTLTTNEKLFF.

This clone has just a few counts. J is TRBJ2-7 and V is TRBV28, with TRBD2 matching 8 bases. The CDR3 is 15 residues long. The germline CDR1 and CDR2 sequences are MDHEN and SYDVKM. J was trimmed by 5 bases and V by 3 bases; bases with no gene match: 9. The CDR3 DNA sequence: TGTGCCAGCAGTTTTCCGGACTTCGGGAGGGACGAGCAGTACTTC. Its translation: CASSFPDFGRDEQYF.

This clone was detected only a few times. V gene TRBV5-4 combines with J gene TRBJ2-7, with D perhaps being TRBD1 or TRBD2 (5 bases each). The CDR3 is 16 residues long. Between the trimmed V and J ends, which lost 4 bases and 6 bases, there was a span of 23 bases. Germline values: CDR1 SGHNT, CDR2 YYREEE (reference sequence). The CDR3 here is CASSAWGGRAGLEQYF. DNA for the CDR3: TGTGCCAGCAGCGCTTGGGGTGGCAGGGCGGGCCTCGAGCAGTACTTC.

This clone has only a few counts. Here the CDR3 reads CSGQGAPNEKLFF. The CDR3 DNA reads TGCAGCGGGCAGGGGGCACCTAATGAAAAACTGTTTTTT. The genes are TRBV29-1 and TRBJ1-4; 8 bases line up with TRBD1. V trimming: 7 bases; J trimming: 3 bases; junction bases outside the gene matches: 4. CDR3 length: 13 amino acids. CDR1 is SQVTM and CDR2 is ANQGSEA in the germline V gene. The full variable domain, in which reference TRBV29-1 and TRBJ1-4 provide the parts outside the CDR3, is SAVISQKPSRDICQRGTSLTIQCQVDSQVTMMFWYRQQPGQSLTLIATANQGSEATYESGFVIDKFPISRPNLTFSTLTVSNMSPEDSSIYLCSGQGAPNEKLFFGSGTQLSVL.

The genes are TRBV5-6 and TRBJ2-5; 8 bases line up with TRBD2. The V gene's germline CDR1 is SGHDT and CDR2 YYEEEE. The CDR3 has 14 residues. V was clipped by 5 bases and J by 7 bases; unmatched bases: 10. CDR3 sequence reads: CASSNLQAGGTQYF. CDR3 nucleotide sequence: TGTGCCAGCAGTAACCTCCAGGCGGGAGGGACCCAGTACTTC.

CDR3 sequence: CSAGTGASTDTQYF. CDR3 DNA sequence: TGCAGCGCTGGTACGGGAGCGAGCACAGATACGCAGTATTTT. The J gene is TRBJ2-3, the V gene TRBV29-1, with a possible D match to TRBD2 (6 bases). The CDR3 runs to 14 residues. V was trimmed by 7 bases and J by 0 bases, leaving 14 bases between them. Germline assignment: CDR1 SQVTM and CDR2 ANQGSEA.

This chain connects TRBV5-1 to TRBJ2-7; tentative D call: TRBD2 (6 bases). The CDR3 totals 18 residues. From germline, CDR1 is SGHRS and CDR2 YFSETQ. Trimming cost V 3 bases and J 2 bases, with 24 bases left between them. In DNA, the CDR3 is TGCGCCAGCAGCTCGTTTCTCTCCTCCGGGACTTTAACCTACGAGCAGTACTTC. It codes for CASSSFLSSGTLTYEQYF.

This clone was counted between two and nine times. This chain uses TRBV6-6 with TRBJ2-7; the match to TRBD1 covers 8 bases. Germline CDR1 is MNHNY and CDR2 is SVGAGI (reference sequence). Losses at the gene ends were 6 bases for V and 3 bases for J; bases not matched to a gene: 7. The length of the CDR3 is 14 residues. The DNA of the CDR3 is TGTGCCAGCAGGCGGGACAGGTCAGTCTACGAGCAGTACTTC. The encoded protein is CASRRDRSVYEQYF.

The CDR3 loop reads CAWSVPVALTSTDTQYF. CDR3 DNA: TGTGCCTGGAGTGTCCCGGTGGCATTGACTAGTACAGATACGCAGTATTTT. The chain recombines TRBV30 with TRBJ2-3, with D possibly TRBD2 on 6 matching bases. This CDR3 contains 17 residues. The V end lost 0 bases, the J end lost 3 bases, and 19 bases lay between the germline ends. Germline CDR1 GTSNPN, CDR2 SVGIG (reference sequence).

The chain combines TRBV5-1 with TRBJ1-1; TRBD1 matches 8 bases. After removal of 4 bases from V and 5 bases from J, the junction contained 10 bases not matched to a gene. Per germline, CDR1 SGHRS and CDR2 YFSETQ. The CDR3 runs 15 residues. In DNA, the CDR3 is TGCGCCAGCAGCCCCGGACAGGGTAGGGGTACTGAAGCTTTCTTT. This translates into CASSPGQGRGTEAFF.

The chain recombines TRBV5-1 with TRBJ1-1, with D maybe TRBD1 (6 bases). Germline V gene sequence: CDR1 SGHRS, CDR2 YFSETQ. The V and J ends lost 3 bases and 1 base respectively, with 7 bases between them. The length of the CDR3 is 13 residues. CDR3 residues: CASSSGQNTEAFF. CDR3 in DNA: TGCGCCAGCAGCTCGGGACAGAACACTGAAGCTTTCTTT.

V gene TRBV10-2 combines with J gene TRBJ2-5; unclear D gene. Germline assignment: CDR1 WSHSY and CDR2 SAAADI. Trimming left V 6 bases short and J 3 bases short, with 14 bases between. The CDR3 extends over 14 amino acids. The CDR3 protein is CASRGLGAEETQYF. The CDR3 nucleotides read TGCGCCAGCAGGGGCTTGGGCGCGGAAGAGACCCAGTACTTC.

A few counts support this clone. V gene TRBV30 combines with J gene TRBJ1-2; TRBD1 might be the D (5 bases). In germline, CDR1 is GTSNPN, CDR2 SVGIG (reference sequence). The V and J ends lost 0 bases and 4 bases respectively, with 9 bases between them. This CDR3 is 13 amino acids long. The CDR3 DNA reads TGTGCCTGGAGTGTACTTCAGGGCTATGGCTACACCTTC. Encoded protein: CAWSVLQGYGYTF.

The J gene is TRBJ2-1, the V gene TRBV19; 14 nucleotides line up with TRBD2. The CDR3 is made up of 21 amino acids. Losses at the gene ends were 4 bases for V and 4 bases for J; bases not matched to a gene: 18. CDR1 LNHDA and CDR2 SQIVND come from the germline V gene (reference sequence). CDR3 loop: CASSKPGLAGEGGRAYNEQFF. In nucleotides, the CDR3 is TGTGCCAGTAGTAAACCGGGACTAGCGGGAGAGGGGGGTAGAGCGTACAATGAGCAGTTCTTC.

The rearrangement joins TRBV9 to TRBJ2-3; no clear D gene. V was pared by 0 bases and J by 0 bases, with 2 bases between. CDR1 is SGDLS and CDR2 is YYNGEE in the germline V gene. The CDR3 covers 13 residues. The CDR3 reads CASSVGSTDTQYF. The CDR3 region has the DNA TGTGCCAGCAGCGTAGGGAGCACAGATACGCAGTATTTT.

The CDR3 DNA follows: TGCGCCAGCAGCGTTCGTGGGCTCAATGAGCAGTTCTTC. Its translation is CASSVRGLNEQFF. The V gene is TRBV5-1, the J gene TRBJ2-1; no definite D call. CDR3 size: 13 residues. Per germline, CDR1 SGHRS and CDR2 YFSETQ. Between the trimmed V and J ends, which lost 4 bases and 6 bases, there was a span of 11 bases.

The sample holds one count of this clone. The V call is TRBV27, the J call TRBJ1-3; 8 nucleotides line up with TRBD1. Germline V lookup: CDR1 MNHEY, CDR2 SMNVEV (reference sequence). V gave up 6 bases and J gave up 4 bases; unmatched junction bases: 8. The CDR3 sequence is 15 residues long. The CDR3 here is CASSLSTGAGNTIYF. CDR3 in DNA: TGTGCCAGCAGCCTTTCGACAGGGGCGGGAAACACCATATATTTT.

Here the CDR3 reads CASSVGQGAGRTIYF. CDR3 DNA sequence: TGTGCCAGCAGCGTAGGACAGGGGGCAGGTCGCACCATATATTTT. The rearrangement uses TRBV9 and TRBJ1-3, with 10 bases lining up with TRBD1. Losses at the gene ends were 0 bases for V and 9 bases for J; bases not matched to a gene: 6. Germline lookup yields CDR1 SGDLS and CDR2 YYNGEE. CDR3 size: 15 residues. The whole variable domain, filled in from reference TRBV9 and TRBJ1-3, reads DSGVTQTPKHLITATGQRVTLRCSPRSGDLSVYWYQQSLDQGLQFLIQYYNGEERAKGNILERFSAQQFPDLHSELNLSSLELGDSALYFCASSVGQGAGRTIYFGEGSWLTVV.

The rearrangement joins TRBV5-1 to TRBJ2-5, with a possible D match to TRBD1 (7 bases). The V end was cut by 4 bases, the J end by 1 base, with 17 bases between. Per germline, CDR1 SGHRS and CDR2 YFSETQ. This CDR3 comprises 16 residues. CDR3 residues: CASSPSVQGGQETQYF. CDR3 bases: TGCGCCAGCAGCCCCTCGGTGCAGGGGGGCCAAGAGACCCAGTACTTC.

This clone was counted at least ten times. The rearrangement uses TRBV19 and TRBJ1-2; 7 bases align to TRBD1. Germline loops: CDR1 LNHDA, CDR2 SQIVND (reference sequence). With 6 bases clipped from V and 5 bases from J, the junction kept 9 bases outside the gene matches. The CDR3 covers 14 residues. CDR3 protein: CASRGTGALYGYTF. The DNA of the CDR3 is TGTGCCAGTAGAGGAACAGGGGCGCTATATGGCTACACCTTC.

The gene calls are TRBV27 and TRBJ2-3; 8 bases map to TRBD2. Germline lookup yields CDR1 MNHEY and CDR2 SMNVEV (reference sequence). The CDR3 length is 14 residues. V gave up 10 bases and J gave up 7 bases; unmatched junction bases: 13. CDR3 in amino acids: CAISLTSASNTQYF. CDR3 nucleotides: TGTGCCATTAGCCTGACTAGCGCCTCGAATACGCAGTATTTT.

By share of the sample, this clone is medium-sized (0.01 to 0.1%). The chain couples TRBV30 to TRBJ1-1; D might be TRBD1 (6 bases). V lost 2 bases, J lost 0 bases, and 10 bases lay in between. This CDR3 spans 14 amino acids. Germline V gene data show CDR1 as GTSNPN and CDR2 as SVGIG (reference sequence). CDR3 DNA sequence: TGTGCCTGGAGTAACAGGGCCATGAACACTGAAGCTTTCTTT. It is translated as CAWSNRAMNTEAFF.

This rearrangement joins TRBV7-9 to TRBJ2-7; tentative D call: TRBD2 (5 bases). Germline assignment: CDR1 SEHNR and CDR2 FQNEAQ (reference sequence). V was clipped by 8 bases and J by 5 bases, with 16 bases between them. This CDR3 region has 13 residues. The CDR3 protein is CASRGREAHEQYF. CDR3 sequence (DNA): TGTGCCAGCCGCGGTCGGGAAGCCCACGAGCAGTACTTC.

The rearrangement joins TRBV10-3 to TRBJ2-2; 9 nucleotides match TRBD2. The V and J ends lost 6 bases and 2 bases, in that order; junction bases with no gene match: 7. The CDR3 has 16 residues. The germline V gene has CDR1 ENHRY and CDR2 SYGVKD. The CDR3 sequence: CAIRESGRSNTGELFF. The CDR3 DNA is TGTGCCATCAGGGAAAGCGGGAGGAGTAACACCGGGGAGCTGTTTTTT.

The rearrangement uses TRBV4-1 and TRBJ2-7, with TRBD1 matching 7 bases. Trimming took 4 bases from V and 5 from J; bases not matched to a gene: 8. Germline assignment: CDR1 MGHRA and CDR2 YSYEKL. CDR3 length equals 14 residues. CDR3 DNA: TGCGCCAGCAGCCCACAGGGGCGTCTAAACGAGCAGTACTTC. As protein: CASSPQGRLNEQYF.

This clone appeared once. The rearrangement links TRBV19 to TRBJ2-7; possible D gene TRBD2, 5 bases. Germline loops: CDR1 LNHDA, CDR2 SQIVND (reference sequence). This CDR3 has 13 amino acids. Between the trimmed V and J ends, which lost 10 bases and 0 bases, there was a span of 13 bases. CDR3 nucleotide sequence: TGTGCCACTGGCATGGGGAGCTCCTACGAGCAGTACTTC. This codes for CATGMGSSYEQYF.

This clone was seen more than once but under ten times. CDR3 region: CASSADRAELAEAFF. The CDR3 nucleotides read TGCGCCAGCAGCGCCGACAGGGCGGAGTTGGCTGAAGCTTTCTTT. The rearrangement links TRBV5-1 to TRBJ1-1; 7 bases map to TRBD1. V lost 4 bases to trimming and J lost 6 bases; unmatched junction nucleotides: 12. This CDR3 comprises 15 residues. The germline gives CDR1 SGHRS, CDR2 YFSETQ.